This TCR beta chain emerged from a study of monozygotic twins with inflammatory bowel disease. Samples each yielded cDNA through eight separate reactions. UMIs incorporating a 6-nucleotide sample barcode were appended by means of template switching. TCRdb processed the 5' RACE reads again and assigns one entry to each CDR3 protein, with no DNA. This sample's table has fewer than 400,000 distinct CDR3 sequences. The TCR originated in a human donor with ulcerative colitis or Crohn's disease, or a healthy co-twin of an affected twin (not recorded which). The sample consisted of blood.

The CDR3 reads CASSQGGPTIEQYF. V is TRBV11-2 and J is TRBJ2-7; with no DNA, the TCRdb D assignment of TRBD1 cannot be verified. Germline lookup yields CDR1 SGHAT and CDR2 FQNNGV. This CDR3 contains 14 residues.